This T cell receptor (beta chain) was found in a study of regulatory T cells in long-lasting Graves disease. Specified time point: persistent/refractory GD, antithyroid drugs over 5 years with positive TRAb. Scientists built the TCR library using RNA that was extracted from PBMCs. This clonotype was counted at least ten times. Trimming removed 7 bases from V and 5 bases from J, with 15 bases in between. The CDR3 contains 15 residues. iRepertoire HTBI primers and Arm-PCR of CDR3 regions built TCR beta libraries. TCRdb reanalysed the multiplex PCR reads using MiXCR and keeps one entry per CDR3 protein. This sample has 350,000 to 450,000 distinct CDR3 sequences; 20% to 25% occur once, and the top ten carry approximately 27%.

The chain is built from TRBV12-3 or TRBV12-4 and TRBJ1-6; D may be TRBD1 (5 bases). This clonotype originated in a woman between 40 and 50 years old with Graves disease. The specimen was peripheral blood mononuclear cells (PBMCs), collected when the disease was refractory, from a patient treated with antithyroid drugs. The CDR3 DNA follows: TGTGCCAGCACCACGGCAGGGCGAGATAATTCACCCCTCCACTTT. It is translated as CASTTAGRDNSPLHF.